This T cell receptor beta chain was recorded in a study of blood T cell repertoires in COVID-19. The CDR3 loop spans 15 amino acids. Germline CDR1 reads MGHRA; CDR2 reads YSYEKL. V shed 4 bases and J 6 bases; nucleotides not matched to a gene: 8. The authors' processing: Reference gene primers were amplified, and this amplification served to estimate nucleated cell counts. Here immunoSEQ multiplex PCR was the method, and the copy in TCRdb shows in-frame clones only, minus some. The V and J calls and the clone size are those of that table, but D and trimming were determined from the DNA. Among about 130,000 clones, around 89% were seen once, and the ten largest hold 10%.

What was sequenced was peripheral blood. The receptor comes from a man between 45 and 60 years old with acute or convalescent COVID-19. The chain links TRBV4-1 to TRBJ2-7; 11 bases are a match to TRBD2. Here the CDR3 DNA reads TGCGCCAGCAGCCTCCACTCAGGACTAGCGGGCGAGCAGTACTTC. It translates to CASSLHSGLAGEQYF.